The T cell receptor (beta chain) described here comes from a study of blood T cells in healthy people across ages. Findings and limits, study-wide: Compared with aged donors, long-lived donors showed fewer expanded clones, suggesting selection.

In this sample, this clonotype turned up many times. Its target is unknown. CDR1 and CDR2 (germline): MDHEN, SYDVKM. The trim removed 2 bases at V and 8 bases at J, leaving 9 bases unmatched. This CDR3 has 15 amino acids. PCR was performed a second time for 7 to 11 cycles using a sample-barcoded 5' primer and a J-beta primer mix. A single record per CDR3 protein comes from TCRdb applying MiXCR to the 5' RACE reads. The sample records 550,000 to 650,000 distinct CDR3 sequences, approximately 30% being singletons. The chain links TRBV28 to TRBJ2-1, with TRBD2 identical over 7 bases. The source is a woman of 80 years or more in good health. The specimen sequenced was blood. The CDR3 sequence is CASSLAGEGGDEQFF. CDR3 nucleotides: TGTGCCAGCAGTTTAGCGGGGGAAGGAGGGGATGAGCAGTTCTTC. Drawing the rest from reference TRBV28 and TRBJ2-1, the complete variable domain is DVKVTQSSRYLVKRTGEKVFLECVQDMDHENMFWYRQDPGLGLRLIYFSYDVKMKEKGDIPEGYSVSREKKERFSLILESASTNQTSMYLCASSLAGEGGDEQFFGPGTRLTVL.